A single T cell receptor beta chain is shown here with its context. What it recognizes is unknown. This specimen comes from a study of T cell responses to AZD1222 COVID-19 vaccine. Points from the study as a whole: Reportedly, nearly half of unique spike TCRs recognized epitopes outside B.1.351/B.1.1.7 mutations. Donors were mostly white British, more females; clonal diversity possibly underestimated. Repertoire collection took place solely once the T cell response had peaked. Baseline seropositivity characterized only a handful of AZD1222 recipients.

The protocol was immunoSEQ multiplex PCR, while the TCRdb copy is restricted to in-frame clones and leaves out a portion. The sample records roughly 200,000 clones, approximately 92% being singletons. After removal of 2 bases from V and 4 bases from J, the junction contained 1 base not matched to a gene. This CDR3 comprises 14 residues. The germline V gene encodes CDR1 LNHDA and CDR2 SQIVND (reference sequence). Sample: peripheral blood, taken 28 days after the second dose of the MenACWY control vaccine. The chain is built from TRBV19 and TRBJ1-5, with 8 bases aligning to TRBD1. The clonotype was recovered from an adult who received the MenACWY meningococcal vaccine as a control. CDR3 sequence (DNA): TGTGCCAGTAGTATACAGGGGGCAAATCAGCCCCAGCATTTT. Its protein is CASSIQGANQPQHF.